The next 13 T cell receptor beta chains were all read from a single sample in a study of blood T cell repertoires in COVID-19. Profiled with immunoSEQ multiplex PCR; TCRdb holds only in-frame clones, not every one. The data hold some 210,000 clones, with about 92% observed a single time. What was sequenced was peripheral blood. The receptor source for this set is a young man with acute or convalescent COVID-19.

The chain couples TRBV28 to TRBJ1-5; D is perhaps TRBD1 (5 bases). V shed 6 bases and J shed 0 bases, with 12 bases lying between them. The CDR3 covers 15 residues. The germline V gene has CDR1 MDHEN and CDR2 SYDVKM. The chain's CDR3 is CASSKQVYSNQPQHF. DNA of the CDR3: TGTGCCAGCAGCAAACAGGTTTATAGCAATCAGCCCCAGCATTTT.

J is TRBJ2-2 and V is TRBV5-8; TRBD1 aligns across 7 bases. The V and J ends lost 0 bases and 4 bases, in that order; junction bases with no gene match: 12. CDR3 size: 18 residues. Germline CDR1 SGHTS, CDR2 YDEGEE. As DNA, the CDR3 is TGTGCCAGCAGCTTGGCGGGACAAGGGGGCTTGGGCACCGGGGAGCTGTTTTTT. Translated: CASSLAGQGGLGTGELFF.

V and J are TRBV6-6 and TRBJ2-7; D is ambiguous. This CDR3 has 12 amino acids. Per germline, CDR1 MNHNY and CDR2 SVGAGI (reference sequence). The ends were cut back, 5 bases at V and 4 bases at J, with 9 bases in the middle. The CDR3 sequence: CASSIPPYEQYF. As DNA, the CDR3 is TGTGCCAGCAGTATCCCCCCTTACGAGCAGTACTTC.

The V and J genes are TRBV3-1 (or the pseudogene TRBV3-2) and TRBJ1-2, with 8 bases fitting TRBD1. The CDR3 is 16 residues long. Unmatched junction bases numbered 13, after V lost 5 bases and J lost 5 bases. Germline loops: CDR1 LGHDT, CDR2 YNNKEL (reference sequence). The CDR3 sequence is CASSSSPQGAGYGYTF. CDR3 nucleotides: TGTGCCAGCAGCTCGAGTCCCCAGGGGGCAGGGTATGGCTACACCTTC.

This sequence joins TRBV5-1 and TRBJ2-3, with unresolved D. The CDR3 spans 16 residues. Germline CDR1 reads SGHRS; CDR2 reads YFSETQ. Trimming cost V 0 bases and J 6 bases, with 17 bases left between them. The DNA for the CDR3 is TGCGCCAGCAGCTTGGGCTCGTCACTCGAGGTGGATACGCAGTATTTT. This encodes CASSLGSSLEVDTQYF.

This chain uses TRBV5-1 with TRBJ1-1; D gene unclear. With 0 bases removed from V and 5 bases from J, the gap between germline ends came to 11 bases. This CDR3 is built from 14 residues. Germline V gives CDR1 SGHRS, CDR2 YFSETQ. Here the CDR3 DNA reads TGCGCCAGCAGCTTGGCCACTGAGGTTACTGAAGCTTTCTTT. Protein product: CASSLATEVTEAFF.

The rearrangement links TRBV12-3 or TRBV12-4 to TRBJ2-7; D is possibly TRBD1 (5 bases). This CDR3 spans 13 amino acids. Trimming pared 6 bases from V and 3 bases from J, leaving 12 bases between. The CDR3 reads CASSPNRLYEQYF. The CDR3 region has the DNA TGTGCCAGCAGCCCTAACAGGCTCTACGAGCAGTACTTC.

The chain combines TRBV30 with TRBJ2-5; D is unresolved. The V end was cut by 0 bases, the J end by 4 bases, with 9 bases between. This CDR3 comprises 13 residues. Germline assignment: CDR1 GTSNPN and CDR2 SVGIG (reference sequence). The CDR3 reads CAWSVNFGETQYF. CDR3 coding DNA: TGTGCCTGGAGTGTCAACTTCGGAGAGACCCAGTACTTC.

CDR3 in amino acids: CASSYRAQETQYF. The CDR3 DNA is TGTGCCAGCAGCTACAGGGCACAAGAGACCCAGTACTTC. This rearrangement joins TRBV5-6 to TRBJ2-5, with a weak D call TRBD1 (6 bases). V was cut by 3 bases and J by 2 bases, with 8 bases left in between. The CDR3 runs to 13 residues. Germline values: CDR1 SGHDT, CDR2 YYEEEE.

The chain carries TRBV7-8 and TRBJ2-7, with a tentative D call TRBD1 (6 bases). Trimming cost V 5 bases and J 6 bases, with 23 bases left between them. The germline V gene encodes CDR1 SGHVS and CDR2 FQNEAQ. The CDR3 is 16 residues long. In nucleotides, the CDR3 is TGTGCCAGCAGCGCAGGGGCGTGGCGGATTGGTTTCGAGCAGTACTTC. Its translation is CASSAGAWRIGFEQYF.

The chain is built from TRBV19 and TRBJ2-6; TRBD1 matches 7 bases. Looked up from germline, CDR1 is LNHDA and CDR2 is SQIVND (reference sequence). The CDR3 is 16 residues long. The V segment lost 3 bases and the J segment 2 bases; nucleotides outside the gene matches: 4. This chain's CDR3 is CASSMGQPPGANVLTF. The CDR3 bases are TGTGCCAGTAGTATGGGACAGCCCCCTGGGGCCAACGTCCTGACTTTC.

This chain connects TRBV29-1 to TRBJ2-3, with 7 nucleotides matching TRBD2. Germline V gene data show CDR1 as SQVTM and CDR2 as ANQGSEA. The V segment lost 1 base and the J segment 7 bases; nucleotides outside the gene matches: 5. The CDR3 covers 13 residues. The CDR3: CSVEGTRANTQYF. The CDR3 DNA is TGCAGCGTTGAAGGGACTAGGGCAAATACGCAGTATTTT.

This clone was seen just once. V and J are TRBV18 and TRBJ1-2; 8 nucleotides line up with TRBD1. CDR3 length: 15 amino acids. Trimming took 5 bases from V and 8 from J; bases not matched to a gene: 13. Germline V gene data show CDR1 as KGHSH and CDR2 as LQKENI. CDR3 protein: CASSDPGTGRGGYTF. CDR3 DNA: TGTGCCAGCTCAGACCCCGGGACAGGCCGTGGAGGCTACACCTTC.